One sample yielded the 10 T cell receptor beta chains listed below, sequenced in a study of blood T cell repertoires in COVID-19. Only in-frame clones appear in the TCRdb table, and some are missing; sequencing was by immunoSEQ multiplex PCR. This table has 85,000 to 95,000 clones, 80% to 90% appearing once. The sequencing sample was made of peripheral blood. The receptors stem from a woman older than 75 with acute or convalescent COVID-19.

The chain recombines TRBV6-5 with TRBJ2-1; unclear D gene. V was pared by 3 bases and J by 0 bases, with 9 bases between. The CDR3 consists of 15 residues. CDR1 MNHEY and CDR2 SVGAGI come from the germline V gene. Here the CDR3 DNA reads TGTGCCAGCAGTTATGAACTAAGCTCCTACAATGAGCAGTTCTTC. Its protein product is CASSYELSSYNEQFF.

This chain links TRBV6-5 with TRBJ1-1, with D possibly TRBD1 on 6 matching bases. V gave up 6 bases and J gave up 1 base, with 9 bases separating them. There are 13 residues in the CDR3. The germline CDR1 and CDR2 sequences are MNHEY and SVGAGI. The CDR3 nucleotides are TGTGCCAGCAGCCCGACAGGGAACACTGAAGCTTTCTTT. The encoded protein is CASSPTGNTEAFF.

The chain links TRBV7-2 to TRBJ2-5; no firm D call. The CDR3 extends over 14 amino acids. V was trimmed by 5 bases and J by 0 bases, leaving 10 bases between them. Germline loops: CDR1 SGHTA, CDR2 FQGNSA. CDR3 DNA: TGTGCCAGCAGCCGTGACTGGAACCAAGAGACCCAGTACTTC. Residues: CASSRDWNQETQYF.

The chain links TRBV5-4 to TRBJ2-7; tentatively, D is TRBD1 (5 bases). Per germline, CDR1 SGHNT and CDR2 YYREEE (reference sequence). The CDR3 loop spans 12 amino acids. The germline V and J ends were trimmed by 1 base and 10 bases, with 12 bases remaining between them. CDR3 region: CASSLPAQGQYF. CDR3 DNA sequence: TGTGCCAGCAGCTTGCCGGCGCAGGGCCAGTACTTC.

J is TRBJ1-2 and V is TRBV6-4; TRBD1 matches 8 bases. Germline loops: CDR1 MRHNA, CDR2 SNTAGT. The CDR3 totals 14 residues. The V and J ends lost 7 bases and 8 bases, in that order; junction bases with no gene match: 12. The chain's CDR3 is CASTDPQGAPGYTF. In DNA form, the CDR3 reads TGTGCCAGCACCGACCCGCAGGGGGCGCCGGGCTACACCTTC.

J is TRBJ2-2 and V is TRBV19, with 9 bases fitting TRBD1. There are 15 residues in the CDR3. Germline V gives CDR1 LNHDA, CDR2 SQIVND (reference sequence). The V and J ends lost 6 bases and 5 bases, in that order; junction bases with no gene match: 7. Here the CDR3 DNA reads TGTGCCAGTAGGAGGGACAGGGTCGGAACCGGGGAGCTGTTTTTT. It specifies CASRRDRVGTGELFF.

This chain joins TRBV6-1 and TRBJ1-5, with 9 positions matching TRBD1. The CDR3 runs 15 residues. V lost 0 bases to trimming and J lost 9 bases; unmatched junction nucleotides: 6. Germline V gives CDR1 MNHNS, CDR2 SASEGT. The CDR3 DNA follows: TGTGCCAGCAGTGAAGCTTTGACAGGGGGTTGGCCCCAGCATTTT. Protein sequence: CASSEALTGGWPQHF.

In DNA, the CDR3 is TGTGCCATCAGTGAGTCGGCAGGGCAGCCCCAGCATTTT. Its translation is CAISESAGQPQHF. The chain uses TRBV10-3 and TRBJ1-5, with D maybe TRBD1 (5 bases). Trimming shortened V by 0 bases and J by 7 bases, and 7 bases separated the two germline ends. There are 13 residues in the CDR3. The germline V gene has CDR1 ENHRY and CDR2 SYGVKD.

This chain links TRBV6-5 with TRBJ2-1; 13 bases fit TRBD2. This CDR3 comprises 14 residues. With 7 bases clipped from V and 7 bases from J, the junction kept 4 bases outside the gene matches. In germline, CDR1 is MNHEY, CDR2 SVGAGI. The CDR3 coding sequence is TGTGCCAGCACCTCGGGACTAGCGGGAAATGAGCAGTTCTTC. Protein sequence: CASTSGLAGNEQFF.

This clone showed up just once. J is TRBJ1-5 and V is TRBV5-4; D might be TRBD1 (5 bases). The CDR3 is 16 residues long. Germline V gene data show CDR1 as SGHNT and CDR2 as YYREEE (reference sequence). Trimming stripped 4 bases from V and 0 bases from J, with 14 bases between. CDR3 loop: CASSLGTDSSNQPQHF. Here the CDR3 DNA reads TGTGCCAGCAGCCTTGGGACTGACAGTAGCAATCAGCCCCAGCATTTT.